This T cell receptor (beta chain) was captured by sequencing in a study of memory B cells and T cells in multiple sclerosis. Sequencing was performed with immunoSEQ multiplex PCR; in TCRdb, only in-frame clones are kept and a portion is missing. This sample has 13,000 to 15,000 clones, with roughly three quarters found just once. With respect to this clone: Its matching antigen is unknown.

Points from the study as a whole: Clone-set sizes differed between compartments, so shared clonotype counts needed normalization.

V shed 9 bases, J shed 2 bases, and the junction held 7 bases outside the gene matches. The germline CDR1 and CDR2 sequences are SNHLY and FYNNEI. The CDR3 spans 13 residues. Sequencing was carried out using memory (CD45RO+) CD4+ T cells from blood. The chain couples TRBV2 to TRBJ2-7, with TRBD1 identical over 7 bases. The sequence came from a human donor with multiple sclerosis. The CDR3 DNA reads as TGTGCCAGTGTGACAGGGACCACCTACGAGCAGTACTTC. Translation gives CASVTGTTYEQYF.